This entry features one T cell receptor beta chain sequence. Its antigen remains unknown. From the reads, TCRdb called clonotypes with MiXCR, one entry per CDR3 protein. The table includes about 920,000 distinct CDR3 sequences, about a third detected once. The data originate from a study of T cell repertoires in cytomegalovirus infection. Study background: Indications came from public TCR beta signatures; they pointed to CMV infection and to a matching HLA type. The study, taken as a whole, reports: Cumulative frequency of public TCR beta families picked out carriers of CMV plus the relevant HLA.

Sequencing was performed on cultured CD8+ T cells from PBMCs, taken from culture after CMV antigen stimulation. The TCR sequence derives from a human donor in good health (CMV status not recorded). Some clones in this sample may be carry-over from other donors' samples.

This CDR3 is CSARDRGSIRYTF. CDR3 DNA sequence: TGCAGTGCTAGAGATCGGGGTTCTATTCGCTACACCTTC. The chain has TRBV20-1 and TRBJ1-2; D is uncertain. Germline CDR1 is DFQATT and CDR2 is SNEGSKA (reference sequence). This CDR3 region has 13 residues. Between the trimmed V and J ends, which lost 0 bases and 9 bases, there was a span of 14 bases.